Listed below are T cell receptor beta chains from one sample, sequenced in a study of shared clonotypes between healthy human individuals. TCRdb's table, derived via immunoSEQ multiplex PCR, lists solely in-frame clones and lacks some. The sample yields fewer than 600,000 clones, just over 75% seen once. The source material was PBMCs. These receptors all stem from a woman in her 40s in good health. Some clones in this sample may be carry-over from other donors' samples. Each CDR3 is given with its conserved first and last residue. The D gene is left open where the match is weak. Some rows mark clone size as missing; the rest say once, few, many or name a class of expanded clone.

v_gene: TRBV29-1
abundance: few
j_gene: TRBJ2-3
d_gene: NA
CDR3aa: CSVESDTQYF
CDR3nt: TGCAGCGTTGAATCAGATACGCAGTATTTT

v_gene: TRBV28
abundance: NA
j_gene: TRBJ2-7
d_gene: NA
CDR3aa: CASSREPSSYEQYF
CDR3nt: TGTGCCAGCAGTCGGGAGCCGAGCTCCTACGAGCAGTACTTC

v_gene: TRBV18
abundance: once
j_gene: TRBJ1-5
d_gene: TRBD1
CDR3aa: CASSPVEGAKQPQHF
CDR3nt: TGTGCCAGCTCACCGGTTGAGGGGGCGAAACAGCCCCAGCATTTT

v_gene: TRBV30
abundance: NA
j_gene: TRBJ2-6
d_gene: NA
CDR3aa: CALSEDLSPYVSGANVLTF
CDR3nt: TGTGCCTTGAGCGAGGACCTGTCCCCATACGTCTCTGGGGCCAACGTCCTGACTTTC

v_gene: TRBV7-3
abundance: NA
j_gene: TRBJ2-1
d_gene: TRBD2
CDR3aa: CASTPSSGGLHEQFF
CDR3nt: TGTGCCAGCACACCCTCCAGCGGGGGTCTGCATGAGCAGTTCTTC

v_gene: TRBV7-6
abundance: NA
j_gene: TRBJ1-5
d_gene: NA
CDR3aa: CASSLAPRTGNQPQHF
CDR3nt: TGTGCCAGCAGCTTAGCGCCCAGAACGGGCAATCAGCCCCAGCATTTT

v_gene: TRBV2
abundance: NA
j_gene: TRBJ1-5
d_gene: TRBD1
CDR3aa: CASREQGAGNQPQHF
CDR3nt: TGTGCCAGCAGAGAACAGGGGGCAGGTAATCAGCCCCAGCATTTT

v_gene: TRBV11-2
abundance: once
j_gene: TRBJ2-1
d_gene: TRBD2
CDR3aa: CASSISGRHEQFF
CDR3nt: TGTGCCAGCAGCATTAGCGGGAGACATGAGCAGTTCTTC

v_gene: TRBV2
abundance: few
j_gene: TRBJ1-1
d_gene: NA
CDR3aa: CATTGETEAFF
CDR3nt: TGTGCCACCACCGGGGAAACTGAAGCTTTCTTT

v_gene: TRBV7-9
abundance: few
j_gene: TRBJ1-4
d_gene: NA
CDR3aa: CASSLAGTGTNEKLFF
CDR3nt: TGTGCCAGCAGCTTAGCGGGGACTGGGACTAATGAAAAACTGTTTTTT

v_gene: TRBV15
abundance: NA
j_gene: TRBJ2-1
d_gene: TRBD2
CDR3aa: CATSSSVPGLAGGPTSYNEQFF
CDR3nt: TGTGCCACCAGCTCTTCCGTCCCGGGACTAGCGGGAGGGCCCACCTCCTACAATGAGCAGTTCTTC

v_gene: TRBV7-2
abundance: NA
j_gene: TRBJ2-7
d_gene: NA
CDR3aa: CASSSLIQGREQYF
CDR3nt: TGTGCCAGCAGCTCACTCATACAGGGGAGGGAGCAGTACTTC

v_gene: TRBV5-1
abundance: once
j_gene: TRBJ2-3
d_gene: NA
CDR3aa: CASSGLGTYTMDTQYF
CDR3nt: TGCGCCAGCAGTGGCCTCGGGACCTATACTATGGATACGCAGTATTTT

v_gene: TRBV7-9
abundance: NA
j_gene: TRBJ2-7
d_gene: TRBD2
CDR3aa: CASSLSPGGSSYEQYF
CDR3nt: TGTGCCAGCAGCTTATCGCCGGGGGGTAGCTCCTACGAGCAGTACTTC

v_gene: TRBV7-9
abundance: few
j_gene: TRBJ1-1
d_gene: NA
CDR3aa: CASSSLTLQTAVNTEAFF
CDR3nt: TGTGCCAGCAGCTCCCTTACGCTACAGACAGCCGTGAACACTGAAGCTTTCTTT

v_gene: TRBV6-1
abundance: NA
j_gene: TRBJ2-7
d_gene: TRBD2
CDR3aa: CATGTSGSYEQYF
CDR3nt: TGTGCCACCGGGACTAGCGGGAGTTACGAGCAGTACTTC

v_gene: TRBV2
abundance: NA
j_gene: TRBJ2-2
d_gene: TRBD2
CDR3aa: CASSVPSGKNTGELFF
CDR3nt: TGTGCCAGCAGTGTCCCTAGCGGGAAGAACACCGGGGAGCTGTTTTTT

v_gene: TRBV4-2
abundance: NA
j_gene: TRBJ2-3
d_gene: TRBD1
CDR3aa: CASSQRGQGGFGEYF
CDR3nt: TGTGCCAGCAGCCAGAGGGGACAGGGGGGTTTTGGGGAGTATTTT

v_gene: TRBV4-3
abundance: few
j_gene: TRBJ2-1
d_gene: TRBD2
CDR3aa: CASSHTWTSGRNEQFF
CDR3nt: TGCGCCAGCAGCCATACCTGGACTAGCGGGAGGAATGAGCAGTTCTTC

v_gene: TRBV7-2
abundance: NA
j_gene: TRBJ2-1
d_gene: TRBD2
CDR3aa: CASSFTSGRDEQFF
CDR3nt: TGTGCCAGCAGCTTTACTAGCGGGAGGGATGAGCAGTTCTTC

v_gene: TRBV18
abundance: once
j_gene: TRBJ2-5
d_gene: TRBD2
CDR3aa: CASSPIRAGVETQYF
CDR3nt: TGTGCCAGCTCACCAATAAGAGCGGGAGTGGAGACCCAGTACTTC

v_gene: TRBV7-8
abundance: NA
j_gene: TRBJ2-1
d_gene: NA
CDR3aa: CASSPWEAAPSDYNEQFF
CDR3nt: TGTGCCAGCAGCCCTTGGGAGGCTGCCCCGTCAGACTACAATGAGCAGTTCTTC

v_gene: TRBV7-3
abundance: NA
j_gene: TRBJ1-1
d_gene: TRBD1
CDR3aa: CASSSTGTGVEAFF
CDR3nt: TGTGCCAGCAGCTCAACCGGGACAGGGGTTGAAGCTTTCTTT

v_gene: TRBV4-1
abundance: NA
j_gene: TRBJ2-7
d_gene: NA
CDR3aa: CASSQDLRTSYEQYF
CDR3nt: TGCGCCAGCAGCCAAGATCTCAGGACCAGCTACGAGCAGTACTTC

v_gene: TRBV14
abundance: NA
j_gene: TRBJ2-3
d_gene: NA
CDR3aa: CASSQATTSAQYF
CDR3nt: TGTGCCAGCAGCCAAGCAACGACTTCTGCGCAGTATTTT

v_gene: TRBV4-2
abundance: NA
j_gene: TRBJ2-7
d_gene: NA
CDR3aa: CASSQARTRTYEQYF
CDR3nt: TGTGCCAGCAGCCAAGCAAGGACTCGCACCTACGAGCAGTACTTC

v_gene: TRBV6-5
abundance: NA
j_gene: TRBJ2-3
d_gene: NA
CDR3aa: CASSYSRLPSTDTQYF
CDR3nt: TGTGCCAGCAGTTACTCGAGACTGCCTAGCACAGATACGCAGTATTTT

v_gene: TRBV13
abundance: NA
j_gene: TRBJ2-1
d_gene: TRBD2
CDR3aa: CASSLVASGNRDEQFF
CDR3nt: TGTGCCAGCAGCTTAGTGGCTAGCGGGAATCGGGATGAGCAGTTCTTC

v_gene: TRBV2
abundance: NA
j_gene: TRBJ2-2
d_gene: NA
CDR3aa: CASSAGANTGELFF
CDR3nt: TGTGCCAGCAGCGCCGGGGCCAACACCGGGGAGCTGTTTTTT

v_gene: TRBV7-2
abundance: few
j_gene: TRBJ2-7
d_gene: NA
CDR3aa: CASSLETGTAYEQYF
CDR3nt: TGTGCCAGCAGCTTAGAGACAGGTACCGCCTACGAGCAGTACTTC

v_gene: TRBV19
abundance: NA
j_gene: TRBJ1-5
d_gene: NA
CDR3aa: CASSIGRAGNQPQHF
CDR3nt: TGTGCCAGTAGTATAGGAAGGGCAGGCAATCAGCCCCAGCATTTT

v_gene: TRBV7-6
abundance: NA
j_gene: TRBJ2-1
d_gene: TRBD2
CDR3aa: CASSPKAASGYNEQFF
CDR3nt: TGTGCCAGCAGCCCAAAGGCCGCTAGCGGGTACAATGAGCAGTTCTTC

v_gene: TRBV4-1
abundance: few
j_gene: TRBJ2-5
d_gene: NA
CDR3aa: CASSQGRDGNKETQYF
CDR3nt: TGCGCCAGCAGCCAAGGGAGGGACGGGAATAAGGAGACCCAGTACTTC

v_gene: TRBV29-1
abundance: NA
j_gene: TRBJ1-1
d_gene: NA
CDR3aa: CSASEAFF
CDR3nt: TGCAGCGCCTCTGAAGCTTTCTTT

v_gene: TRBV13
abundance: NA
j_gene: TRBJ2-3
d_gene: TRBD2
CDR3aa: CASSLGSGWSDTQYF
CDR3nt: TGTGCCAGCAGCTTAGGTAGCGGGTGGTCAGATACGCAGTATTTT

v_gene: TRBV19
abundance: once
j_gene: TRBJ2-7
d_gene: TRBD2
CDR3aa: CASSITSGNYEQYF
CDR3nt: TGTGCCAGTAGTATCACTAGCGGAAACTACGAGCAGTACTTC

v_gene: TRBV19
abundance: NA
j_gene: TRBJ1-1
d_gene: NA
CDR3aa: CASSLSRPVVVTEAFF
CDR3nt: TGTGCCAGTAGTCTATCCCGGCCGGTGGTGGTGACTGAAGCTTTCTTT

v_gene: TRBV5-4
abundance: many
j_gene: TRBJ2-1
d_gene: TRBD1
CDR3aa: CASSSGTGGYNEQFF
CDR3nt: TGTGCCAGCAGCTCCGGGACAGGGGGCTACAATGAGCAGTTCTTC

v_gene: TRBV11-2
abundance: NA
j_gene: TRBJ2-3
d_gene: TRBD2
CDR3aa: CASSLTGLAEMNTDTQYF
CDR3nt: TGTGCCAGCAGCTTAACCGGACTAGCGGAGATGAACACAGATACGCAGTATTTT

v_gene: TRBV5-4
abundance: NA
j_gene: TRBJ1-2
d_gene: NA
CDR3aa: CASSLGQTTGSGYTF
CDR3nt: TGTGCCAGCAGCTTGGGGCAGACCACGGGCAGTGGCTACACCTTC

v_gene: TRBV5-6
abundance: few
j_gene: TRBJ2-7
d_gene: NA
CDR3aa: CASSLEQRGGVSYEQYF
CDR3nt: TGTGCCAGCAGCCTGGAACAGAGGGGGGGAGTATCCTACGAGCAGTACTTC

v_gene: TRBV6-5
abundance: many
j_gene: TRBJ2-2
d_gene: NA
CDR3aa: CASSSSGGTGELFF
CDR3nt: TGTGCCAGCAGTTCTAGTGGAGGTACCGGGGAGCTGTTTTTT

v_gene: TRBV9
abundance: NA
j_gene: TRBJ1-1
d_gene: NA
CDR3aa: CASSLQGGSEAFF
CDR3nt: TGTGCCAGCAGCCTCCAAGGGGGGAGTGAAGCTTTCTTT

v_gene: TRBV21-1
abundance: many
j_gene: TRBJ1-1
d_gene: NA
CDR3aa: CASSKEGREGNTEAFF
CDR3nt: TGTGCCAGCAGCAAAGAGGGCAGAGAGGGGAACACTGAAGCTTTCTTT

v_gene: TRBV2
abundance: once
j_gene: TRBJ1-1
d_gene: NA
CDR3aa: CASSELGSHTEAFF
CDR3nt: TGTGCCAGCAGTGAGTTGGGCAGTCATACTGAAGCTTTCTTT

v_gene: TRBV30
abundance: NA
j_gene: TRBJ2-1
d_gene: TRBD2
CDR3aa: CAWSVGLAGHNEQFF
CDR3nt: TGTGCCTGGAGTGTAGGGCTAGCGGGTCACAATGAGCAGTTCTTC